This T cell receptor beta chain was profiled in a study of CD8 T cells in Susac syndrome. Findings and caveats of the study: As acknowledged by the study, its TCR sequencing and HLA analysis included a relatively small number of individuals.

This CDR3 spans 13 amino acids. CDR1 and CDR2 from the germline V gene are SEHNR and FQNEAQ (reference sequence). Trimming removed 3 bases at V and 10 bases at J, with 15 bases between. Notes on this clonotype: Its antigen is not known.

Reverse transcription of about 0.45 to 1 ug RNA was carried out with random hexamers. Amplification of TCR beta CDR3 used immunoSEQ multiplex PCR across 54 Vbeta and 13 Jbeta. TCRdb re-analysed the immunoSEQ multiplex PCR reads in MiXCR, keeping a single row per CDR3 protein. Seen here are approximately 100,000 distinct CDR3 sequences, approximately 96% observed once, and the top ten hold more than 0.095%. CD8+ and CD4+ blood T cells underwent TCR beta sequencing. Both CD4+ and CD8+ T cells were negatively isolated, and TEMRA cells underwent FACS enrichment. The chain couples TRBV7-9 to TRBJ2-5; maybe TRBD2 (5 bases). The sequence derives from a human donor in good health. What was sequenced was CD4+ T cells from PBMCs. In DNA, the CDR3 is TGTGCCAGCAGCTTGGTAGCGTCTCGAGACCAGTACTTC. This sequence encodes CASSLVASRDQYF.